This passage covers 10 T cell receptor beta chains from one sample sequenced in a study of Graves' ophthalmopathy and Graves' hyperthyroidism. Researchers took RNA transcripts and amplified TCR beta CDR3 regions from them. First-round RT-PCR employed HTBI primers, with a second-round multiplex PCR after it. TCRdb itself ran the multiplex PCR reads through MiXCR, one entry per CDR3 protein. Of around 1,200,000 distinct CDR3 sequences in the sample, 36% were seen once. The sequencing input was peripheral blood or thyroid tissue (not recorded which). These TCRs come from an adult man with Graves' hyperthyroidism.

Notes on this clonotype: At one boundary the junction diverges from the germline segment, which might be a read error. The gene calls are TRBV25-1 and TRBJ2-2, with TRBD2 as a possible D gene (5 bases). The length of the CDR3 is 12 residues. CDR1 is MGHDK and CDR2 is SYGVNS in the germline V gene. DNA for the CDR3: TGTGCCAGCAGCCCAGACACCGGGGAGCTGTCTTTT. Its protein is CASSPDTGELSF.

This clonotype came up many times. The genes are TRBV2 and TRBJ1-5, with 8 bases that match TRBD1. V trimming: 7 bases; J trimming: 4 bases; junction bases outside the gene matches: 9. Germline V gene lookup returns CDR1 SNHLY and CDR2 FYNNEI. The CDR3 is 15 amino acids. CDR3 residues: CASTGQGGVNQPQHF. DNA for the CDR3: TGTGCCAGCACCGGACAGGGTGGGGTAAATCAGCCCCAGCATTTT.

The chain has TRBV29-1 and TRBJ1-5, with D maybe TRBD1 (6 bases). CDR1 SQVTM and CDR2 ANQGSEA come from the germline V gene. The CDR3 is made up of 15 amino acids. CDR3 coding DNA: TGCGCCAGCAGCTTGGGGGACACCGACAATCAGCCCCAGCATTTT. Its protein is CASSLGDTDNQPQHF. Complete variable domain (other parts from reference TRBV29-1 and TRBJ1-5): SAVISQKPSRDICQRGTSLTIQCQVDSQVTMMFWYRQQPGQSLTLIATANQGSEATYESGFVIDKFPISRPNLTFSTLTVSNMSPEDSSIYLCASSLGDTDNQPQHFGDGTRLSIL.

A note on this clonotype: Compared with germline, one end of the junction differs, possibly owing to a read error. This rearrangement joins TRBV29-1 to TRBJ2-6; D remains ambiguous. Germline V gene data show CDR1 as SQVTM and CDR2 as ANQGSEA. The CDR3 contains 11 residues. Here the CDR3 DNA reads TGCAGCGTTGTGAAGGGTAGTACTGAAGCTTTC. It yields the protein CSVVKGSTEAF.

There are a few counts of this clonotype. At one of its ends the junction is not consistent with the germline gene, which may arise from a read error. This sequence joins TRBV10-2 and TRBJ1-4, with a weak D call TRBD1 (6 bases). The CDR3 runs 20 residues. In germline, CDR1 is WSHSY, CDR2 SAAADI. This CDR3 reads CASRELGYPGQPTNVWKLFF. The CDR3 coding sequence is TGCGCCAGCCGTGAGTTGGGATACCCGGGACAACCAACTAATGTATGGAAACTGTTTTTT.

Ten or more counts support this clonotype. V and J are TRBV25-1 and TRBJ2-2; 8 bases agree with TRBD2. V was clipped by 9 bases and J by 5 bases; unmatched bases: 8. CDR1 and CDR2 from the germline V gene are MGHDK and SYGVNS. The CDR3 is 14 residues long. The CDR3 DNA reads as TGTGCCAGTACCAGGGGACTAGTGACCGGGGAGCTGTTTTTT. This translates into CASTRGLVTGELFF.

This clonotype appeared once. This may come from a read error, since a much larger clone is one base off. This is likely a read error, given that the CDR3 carries no conserved phenylalanine or tryptophan at its end. The gene calls are TRBV24-1 and TRBJ2-5, with TRBD2 identical over 13 bases. The ends lost 3 bases at V and 5 bases at J; junction bases unmatched: 11. This CDR3 spans 18 amino acids. Germline V CDR1 and CDR2: KGHDR, SFDVKD. CDR3 protein: CATSDTRTSGRARETQYS. The CDR3 bases are TGTGCCACCAGTGATACCCGGACTAGCGGGAGAGCAAGGGAGACCCAGTACTCC.

The gene calls are TRBV7-6 and TRBJ2-2, with D possibly TRBD2 on 5 matching bases. This CDR3 is built from 20 residues. The germline V gene encodes CDR1 SGHVS and CDR2 FNYEAQ. V shed 4 bases and J shed 1 base, with 25 bases lying between them. CDR3 sequence (DNA): TGTGCCAGCAGCTCTAAGATCTTGAGACTGGACTGGGAGAACACCGGGGAGCTGTTTTTT. Translating gives CASSSKILRLDWENTGELFF. Together with reference TRBV7-6 and TRBJ2-2, the CDR3 gives the full variable domain: GAGVSQSPRYKVTKRGQDVALRCDPISGHVSLYWYRQALGQGPEFLTYFNYEAQQDKSGLPNDRFSAERPEGSISTLTIQRTEQRDSAMYRCASSSKILRLDWENTGELFFGEGSRLTVL.

About this clonotype itself: A junction end diverges from the germline sequence, so it may reflect a read error. The chain joins TRBV10-2 to TRBJ1-4, with TRBD1 matching 8 bases. Germline loops: CDR1 WSHSY, CDR2 SAAADI. The CDR3 spans 15 residues. The CDR3 nucleotides are TGTGCCAGCAGCCCTGACAGGGGCGGTAATGAAAAACTGTTTTTT. This translates into CASSPDRGGNEKLFF.

This chain joins TRBV9 and TRBJ1-3; 8 nucleotides agree with TRBD1. CDR3 length: 14 residues. V was clipped by 2 bases and J by 8 bases; unmatched bases: 6. Per the germline V gene, CDR1 is SGDLS and CDR2 is YYNGEE. CDR3 sequence (DNA): TGTGCCAGCAGCGTGGGGACAGGTGGCTACACCATATATTTT. Its protein is CASSVGTGGYTIYF.